The present TCR beta chain was sequenced within a study of blood T cell repertoires in COVID-19. The repertoire was sequenced with immunoSEQ multiplex PCR; TCRdb's copy has only in-frame clones and lacks some. Of approximately 200,000 clones in the sample, approximately 80% were seen once. The material sequenced was PBMCs or T cells enriched from blood (not recorded which). This clonotype originated in a man in his forties who had recovered from COVID-19.

The CDR3 nucleotides read TGTGCCTGGAGCGAGAGGCGGGGATCCTTTGAGCAGTTCTTC. Translating gives CAWSERRGSFEQFF. The chain is built from TRBV30 and TRBJ2-1, with a weak D call TRBD2 (6 bases). Germline CDR1 and CDR2: GTSNPN and SVGIG (reference sequence). This CDR3 is built from 14 residues. Trimming stripped 3 bases from V and 9 bases from J, with 18 bases between.